These T cell receptor beta chains were read from a single sample in a study of blood T cell repertoires in COVID-19. Method: immunoSEQ multiplex PCR; TCRdb's copy keeps in-frame clones and lacks some. In the table there are about 150,000 clones, around 85% of which are singletons. The specimen sequenced was peripheral blood. The receptors originated from a man aged 60-69 years with COVID-19, enrolled during active disease. Both conserved end residues are part of each CDR3. The D gene is left open where the match is weak. Part of the rows lack a size; the others show once, few, many or a class for expanded clones.

>TRBV5-1|.|TRBJ2-3|TRBD2
TGCGCCAGCAGCTTGGCCCCCCAGCGGGGGGTCACAGATACGCAGTATTTT
CASSLAPQRGVTDTQYF
>TRBV19|.|TRBJ2-7|.
TGTGCCAGTAGTCCGTTCAGGTCCCTCTCCTACGAGCAGTACTTC
CASSPFRSLSYEQYF
>TRBV5-4|.|TRBJ1-1|.
TGTGCCAGCAGTCTGAACAGGGATGAAGCTTTCTTT
CASSLNRDEAFF
>TRBV19|.|TRBJ1-5|.
TGTGCCAGTAGTATAGATCCCGGATCGGAGGCGGGATCGAGCAATCAGCCCCAGCATTTT
CASSIDPGSEAGSSNQPQHF
>TRBV5-1|.|TRBJ1-5|TRBD1
TGCGCCAGCAGCAGCGGGACAGGGGGGAATCAGCCCCAGCATTTT
CASSSGTGGNQPQHF
>TRBV7-2|.|TRBJ1-6|.
TGTGCCAGCAGCTCCGGGAGTCCCGGGAATTCACCCCTCCACTTT
CASSSGSPGNSPLHF
>TRBV25-1|once|TRBJ1-2|TRBD1
TGTGCCAGCAGAGGGATGGGGGACAGGGGAAACTATGGCTACACCTTC
CASRGMGDRGNYGYTF
>TRBV3-1/TRBV3-2|few|TRBJ2-6|.
TGTGCCAGCAGCCAAGCACGGGGGATAACAGGGGTCAACGTCCTGACTTTC
CASSQARGITGVNVLTF
>TRBV27|.|TRBJ1-5|TRBD1
TGTGCCAGCAGTTCCACGACCCAACCAGGGGGCAGGGGTCAGCCCCAGCATTTT
CASSSTTQPGGRGQPQHF
>TRBV9|.|TRBJ2-1|.
TGTGCCAGCAGCGTAGAGGGGGGGATCAGAAATGAGCAGTTCTTC
CASSVEGGIRNEQFF
>TRBV5-1|.|TRBJ2-5|.
TGCGCCAGCAGGGCCCAGGGTAGAGAGACCCAGTACTTC
CASRAQGRETQYF
>TRBV11-1|.|TRBJ2-1|TRBD2
TGTGCCAGCAGGAGGGGACTAGCGGGAGGAGAATTTCGGCAGTTCTTC
CASRRGLAGGEFRQFF
>TRBV6-6|.|TRBJ1-1|.
TGTGCCAGCAGTATTATGAACACTGAAGCTTTCTTT
CASSIMNTEAFF
>TRBV6-1|.|TRBJ2-7|TRBD1
TGTGCCAGCAGTGAAATCGGGACAGAACTAACCTACGAGCAGTACTTC
CASSEIGTELTYEQYF
>TRBV11-2|.|TRBJ1-1|.
TGTGCCAGCAGCTTAACGCGGTCCACTGAAGCTTTCTTT
CASSLTRSTEAFF
>TRBV19|.|TRBJ2-2|TRBD1
TGTGCCAGTAGTATTCCCAGGGGGCGAAGCACCGGGGAGCTGTTTTTT
CASSIPRGRSTGELFF
>TRBV5-1|once|TRBJ2-1|TRBD2
TGCGCCAGCAGCTTGGGTGCGGGAGGCTCCTACAATGAGCAGTTCTTC
CASSLGAGGSYNEQFF
>TRBV18|once|TRBJ1-2|TRBD1
TGTGCCAGCTCATTCGGGACAGGGACGGTAGGCTACACCTTC
CASSFGTGTVGYTF
>TRBV9|.|TRBJ2-3|.
TGTGCCAGCAGCGTAGGGCAGGGGATGGATACGCAGTATTTT
CASSVGQGMDTQYF
>TRBV19|.|TRBJ2-3|.
TGTGCCACCAGGATTCAGGGAACGGCAGATACGCAGTATTTT
CATRIQGTADTQYF
>TRBV7-2|.|TRBJ1-5|TRBD1
TGTGCCAGCAGCGTGGGACAGGGGGGTCAGCCCCAGCATTTT
CASSVGQGGQPQHF
>TRBV2|once|TRBJ1-1|.
TGTGCCAGCGGGCGAAGGGAGGGGACTGAAGCTTTCTTT
CASGRREGTEAFF
>TRBV12-3/TRBV12-4|once|TRBJ1-6|TRBD1
TGTGCCATCAAGGGACAGTATAATTCACCCCTCCACTTT
CAIKGQYNSPLHF
>TRBV6-4|.|TRBJ1-6|TRBD1
TGTGCCAGCAGTGACTCGACAGGGGCGAATTCACCTCTCCACTTT
CASSDSTGANSPLHF
>TRBV29-1|.|TRBJ1-2|.
TGCAGCGTTGAAGATGGAGGGGCCCGCGGGCTATATGGCTACACCTTC
CSVEDGGARGLYGYTF
>TRBV30|.|TRBJ1-2|TRBD1
TGTGCCTGGAGCCAGGGGGCAGCAAACTATGGCTACACCTTC
CAWSQGAANYGYTF
>TRBV12-3/TRBV12-4|.|TRBJ2-5|.
TGTGCCAGCAGTTTAGCGCTCTGGGGCCTGGAGTACTTC
CASSLALWGLEYF
>TRBV11-2|.|TRBJ2-1|.
TGTGCCAGCAGCTTAGTTGGGTTAGGAGGGAATGAGCAGTTCTTC
CASSLVGLGGNEQFF
>TRBV6-2/TRBV6-3|.|TRBJ2-7|TRBD1
TGTGCCAGCAGTAAACACAAAATGGGACAGGGCTCCTTCTACGAGCAGTACTTC
CASSKHKMGQGSFYEQYF
>TRBV6-2/TRBV6-3|once|TRBJ2-1|TRBD2
TGTGCCAGCAGTTTTTTTGGAACTAGCGGGGTATACAATGAGCAGTTCTTC
CASSFFGTSGVYNEQFF
>TRBV5-6|once|TRBJ1-2|TRBD1
TGTGCCAGCAGCCCGCACGGACAGGGAATGGGCTATGGCTACACCTTC
CASSPHGQGMGYGYTF
>TRBV28|few|TRBJ1-2|.
TGTGCCAGCAGTTTTCGAGGGCAGCTTCCACGCTATGGCTACACCTTC
CASSFRGQLPRYGYTF
>TRBV19|.|TRBJ1-4|.
TGTGCCAGTAGTTTCCTAGGAGGAACTGTGGTTGAAAAACTGTTTTTT
CASSFLGGTVVEKLFF
>TRBV7-8|.|TRBJ2-2|TRBD1
TGTGCCAGTCAGGGGGCTAACACCGGGGAGCTGTTTTTT
CASQGANTGELFF
>TRBV28|few|TRBJ2-7|TRBD2
TGTGCCAGCAGTCGGGAGACTAGCGGGCGCTACGAGCAGTACTTC
CASSRETSGRYEQYF
>TRBV4-1|.|TRBJ1-5|.
TGCGCCAGCAGCCAACAAAATCAGCCCCAGCATTTT
CASSQQNQPQHF
>TRBV19|.|TRBJ1-2|TRBD1
TGTGCCAGTAGTATAGATCAAAAAGGGACAGAATCATCCTATGGCTACACCTTC
CASSIDQKGTESSYGYTF
>TRBV19|.|TRBJ1-5|TRBD1
TGTGCCAGTAGTATAGGGACAGGGAATTCTCAGCCCCAGCATTTT
CASSIGTGNSQPQHF
>TRBV7-9|.|TRBJ1-1|TRBD1
TGTGCCAGCAGCCGGACGACAGGGCGGGACGAAGCTTTCTTT
CASSRTTGRDEAFF
>TRBV24-1|.|TRBJ1-2|TRBD1
TGTGCCACCAGTGAAGGGGACAGGGTTAAGGGCTACACCTTC
CATSEGDRVKGYTF
>TRBV19|.|TRBJ2-1|TRBD2
TGTGCCAGTAGACCACTAGCGGATAAATACAATGAGCAGTTCTTC
CASRPLADKYNEQFF
>TRBV7-8|.|TRBJ1-2|.
TGTGCCAGCAGCTTAGCCGACATCTATGGCTACACCTTC
CASSLADIYGYTF
>TRBV30|.|TRBJ1-5|.
TGTGCCTGGGCCCCAGATAGCAATCAGCCCCAGCATTTT
CAWAPDSNQPQHF
>TRBV7-9|.|TRBJ1-6|TRBD1
TGTGCCAGCAGCCGGACCCGGACAGGCAAGAGAACCTATAATTCACCCCTCCACTTT
CASSRTRTGKRTYNSPLHF
>TRBV3-1/TRBV3-2|.|TRBJ2-5|TRBD2
TGTGCCAGCAGCCAAGATGGGACTAGCGGGGTCGCTGCGGGGACCCAGTACTTC
CASSQDGTSGVAAGTQYF
>TRBV6-5|.|TRBJ1-6|TRBD1
TGTGCCAGCAGCACCTTGACAGGGACGGGCTCACCCCTCCACTTT
CASSTLTGTGSPLHF
>TRBV2|few|TRBJ1-1|TRBD1
TGTGCCAGCAGCCGGGACAGTCATTCATCTAACACTGAAGCTTTCTTT
CASSRDSHSSNTEAFF
>TRBV13|.|TRBJ2-5|.
TGTGCCAGCAGCTTATCGGTGAAGCACCAAGAGACCCAGTACTTC
CASSLSVKHQETQYF
>TRBV7-2|.|TRBJ2-7|.
TGTGCCAGCAGCCCTCCGGACAGAGAGTACGAGCAGTACTTC
CASSPPDREYEQYF
>TRBV5-4|many|TRBJ2-7|TRBD1
TGTGCCAGCAGCTTTGGACAGGTAACCTACGAGCAGTACTTC
CASSFGQVTYEQYF
>TRBV30|.|TRBJ1-5|.
TGTGCCTGGAGTGGAGGGGGAAATCAGCCCCAGCATTTT
CAWSGGGNQPQHF
>TRBV6-4|.|TRBJ1-1|.
TGTGCCAGCAGTTCCAGGGAGAACACTGAAGCTTTCTTT
CASSSRENTEAFF
>TRBV2|.|TRBJ2-7|.
TGTGCCAGCAGTCCTAGACAGATTTCCTACGAGCAGTACTTC
CASSPRQISYEQYF
>TRBV7-8|.|TRBJ2-7|.
TGTGCCAGCAGCTTATCCAGGGGCAGCTACGAGCAGTACTTC
CASSLSRGSYEQYF
>TRBV2|.|TRBJ1-2|TRBD1
TGTGCCAGCAGGCCGGACAGGGCTAACTATGGCTACACCTTC
CASRPDRANYGYTF
>TRBV7-3|.|TRBJ2-2|TRBD1
TGTGCCAGCAGCTTGAGGACGGGACAGGGGGCGGCCGGGGAGCTGTTTTTT
CASSLRTGQGAAGELFF
>TRBV5-5|.|TRBJ1-5|.
TGTGCCAGCAGCGGGGTTTCGGAGGTCAATCAGCCCCAGCATTTT
CASSGVSEVNQPQHF
>TRBV2|.|TRBJ2-3|.
TGTGCCAGCAGTGAGGGGCTAGCGAGAAGCACAGATACGCAGTATTTT
CASSEGLARSTDTQYF
>TRBV7-6|once|TRBJ1-1|.
TGTGCCAGCAGCTTAGAAGTGGCGAACACTGAAGCTTTCTTT
CASSLEVANTEAFF
>TRBV18|.|TRBJ1-2|.
TGTGCCAGCTCACCCAAGGAGGGAAACTATGGCTACACCTTC
CASSPKEGNYGYTF